One and the same sample provided the 17 T cell receptor beta chains below, sequenced in a study of blood T cell repertoires in COVID-19. Method: immunoSEQ multiplex PCR; TCRdb's copy keeps in-frame clones and lacks some. The sample records fewer than 110,000 clones, around 87% being singletons. The sample taken for sequencing was peripheral blood. The origin of the receptors is a woman in her twenties or thirties with acute or convalescent COVID-19.

The genes are TRBV5-1 and TRBJ1-3, with a possible D match to TRBD1 (5 bases). V was pared by 4 bases and J by 0 bases, with 14 bases between. Germline CDR1 reads SGHRS; CDR2 reads YFSETQ. The CDR3 is 16 residues long. This chain's CDR3 is CASSPDRPSSGNTIYF. CDR3 bases: TGCGCCAGCAGCCCCGACAGACCGAGCTCTGGAAACACCATATATTTT.

There are a few counts of this clone. The chain employs TRBV28 and TRBJ2-3; D possibly corresponds to TRBD2 (5 bases). The ends were cut back, 3 bases at V and 2 bases at J, with 18 bases in the middle. Per the germline V gene, CDR1 is MDHEN and CDR2 is SYDVKM. The length of the CDR3 is 17 residues. In DNA form, the CDR3 reads TGTGCCAGCAGTTTTTCCCAAATGGCGGGCTCCACAGATACGCAGTATTTT. Residues: CASSFSQMAGSTDTQYF.

V usage is TRBV28 and J usage is TRBJ2-1; the match to TRBD2 covers 12 bases. V trimming: 6 bases; J trimming: 4 bases; junction bases outside the gene matches: 7. CDR1 is MDHEN, CDR2 SYDVKM, per germline. The CDR3 extends over 16 amino acids. The CDR3 spells CASRGLGLAGYNEQFF. The CDR3 DNA follows: TGTGCCAGCAGAGGACTTGGACTAGCGGGATACAATGAGCAGTTCTTC.

This chain uses TRBV12-5 with TRBJ2-6; no clear D gene. Per germline, CDR1 LGHNT and CDR2 FRNRAP. V was pared by 9 bases and J by 0 bases, with 3 bases between. The length of the CDR3 is 12 residues. The CDR3 DNA reads as TGTGCTAGCGGCTCTGGGGCCAACGTCCTGACTTTC. The encoded protein is CASGSGANVLTF.

This rearrangement joins TRBV5-6 to TRBJ1-1; weak D call: TRBD1 (6 bases). Trimming removed 4 bases from V and 5 bases from J, with 15 bases in between. Germline lookup yields CDR1 SGHDT and CDR2 YYEEEE. The CDR3 has 14 amino acids. Written as DNA, the CDR3 is TGTGCCAGCAGCGTCTCACAGGGTCGGACTGAAGCTTTCTTT. Its protein is CASSVSQGRTEAFF.

The chain carries TRBV7-6 and TRBJ2-3; 7 bases align to TRBD1. CDR1 SGHVS and CDR2 FNYEAQ come from the germline V gene. Trimming removed 5 bases from V and 4 bases from J; junction bases left unmatched: 6. This CDR3 is 14 amino acids long. CDR3 residues: CASSQDRSPDTQYF. DNA for the CDR3: TGTGCCAGCAGCCAGGACAGGAGCCCAGATACGCAGTATTTT.

The chain is built from TRBV5-1 and TRBJ1-1; D not certain. The CDR3 length is 14 residues. Trimming cost V 2 bases and J 4 bases, with 12 bases left between them. Germline lookup yields CDR1 SGHRS and CDR2 YFSETQ. CDR3 DNA sequence: TGCGCCAGCAGCTTAGGAGGGTTGAGCACTGAAGCTTTCTTT. Translation: CASSLGGLSTEAFF. Looking up the rest from reference TRBV5-1 and TRBJ1-1 gives the full variable domain: KAGVTQTPRYLIKTRGQQVTLSCSPISGHRSVSWYQQTPGQGLQFLFEYFSETQRNKGNFPGRFSGRQFSNSRSEMNVSTLELGDSALYLCASSLGGLSTEAFFGQGTRLTVV.

The chain employs TRBV5-1 and TRBJ2-2; TRBD1 agrees at 12 bases. Germline CDR1 SGHRS, CDR2 YFSETQ. The CDR3 totals 15 residues. Trimming removed 4 bases from V and 6 bases from J; junction bases left unmatched: 4. The CDR3 loop is CASSPGTGGSGELFF. DNA of the CDR3: TGCGCCAGCAGCCCCGGGACAGGGGGCTCCGGGGAGCTGTTTTTT.

The chain has TRBV6-5 and TRBJ2-7, with 7 positions matching TRBD1. Germline CDR1 reads MNHEY; CDR2 reads SVGAGI. V lost 11 bases, J lost 1 base, and 8 bases stayed unmatched. The CDR3 runs 13 residues. This CDR3 is CAGRDSDSYEQYF. Here the CDR3 DNA reads TGTGCCGGACGGGACAGCGATTCCTACGAGCAGTACTTC.

This clone was detected only once. The chain joins TRBV28 to TRBJ1-1, with 8 bases aligning to TRBD1. The germline CDR1 and CDR2 sequences are MDHEN and SYDVKM. V lost 6 bases, J lost 1 base, and 7 bases stayed unmatched. The CDR3 runs 15 residues. DNA of the CDR3: TGTGCCAGCAGGGGAGCAGGGGGCCCGAACACTGAAGCTTTCTTT. Translation gives CASRGAGGPNTEAFF.

This clone was recorded once. The DNA of the CDR3 is TGTGCCAGCAGCTTAACGGACAGGGTACACGAGACCCAGTACTTC. Amino acids: CASSLTDRVHETQYF. The gene calls are TRBV7-3 and TRBJ2-5; 8 positions agree with TRBD1. The CDR3 spans 15 residues. From germline, CDR1 is SGHTA and CDR2 FQGTGA. V dropped 0 bases and J dropped 5; count of bases not matched to a gene: 5.

This clone has only a few counts. V usage is TRBV27 and J usage is TRBJ1-2; 7 nucleotides align to TRBD1. The CDR3 consists of 16 residues. The V gene end was trimmed by 0 bases and the J gene end by 3 bases; junction bases not matched to a gene: 7. CDR1 MNHEY and CDR2 SMNVEV come from the germline V gene (reference sequence). CDR3 in amino acids: CASSLSDPGGDYGYTF. The CDR3 region has the DNA TGTGCCAGCAGTTTATCTGATCCAGGGGGTGACTATGGCTACACCTTC.

The chain is built from TRBV28 and TRBJ1-5; D is possibly TRBD1 (6 bases). Germline V CDR1 and CDR2: MDHEN, SYDVKM. This CDR3 is 15 amino acids long. Trimming took off 3 bases at V and 6 bases at J, with 15 bases between the two ends. CDR3 protein: CASSLGTLGFQPQHF. The CDR3 DNA reads as TGTGCCAGCAGTTTGGGGACACTCGGCTTTCAGCCCCAGCATTTT.

The chain has TRBV19 and TRBJ2-2; TRBD2 aligns across 11 bases. V lost 4 bases and J lost 4; bases outside the gene matches: 2. This CDR3 has 15 residues. Germline CDR1 reads LNHDA; CDR2 reads SQIVND (reference sequence). The CDR3 nucleotides read TGTGCCAGTAGTAATAGCGGGGGGGCCACCGGGGAGCTGTTTTTT. This codes for CASSNSGGATGELFF.

This chain connects TRBV27 to TRBJ1-5; 7 nucleotides agree with TRBD1. The germline CDR1 and CDR2 sequences are MNHEY and SMNVEV (reference sequence). The CDR3 spans 14 residues. V gave up 3 bases and J gave up 2 bases; unmatched junction bases: 1. The CDR3 loop reads CASSFQGGNQPQHF. CDR3 nucleotides: TGTGCCAGCAGTTTTCAGGGGGGCAATCAGCCCCAGCATTTT.

This clone was detected once. This chain links TRBV5-1 with TRBJ1-4; 9 positions match TRBD1. Germline V gives CDR1 SGHRS, CDR2 YFSETQ. There are 15 residues in the CDR3. Trimming took 5 bases from V and 6 from J; bases not matched to a gene: 8. CDR3 nucleotides: TGCGCCAGCAGTCGAAACAGGGGGCTTGATGAAAAACTGTTTTTT. It encodes CASSRNRGLDEKLFF.

The rearrangement links TRBV6-2 or TRBV6-3 to TRBJ1-1; perhaps TRBD1 as D (6 bases). This CDR3 spans 21 amino acids. CDR1 and CDR2 (germline): MNHEY, SVGEGT. Trimming removed 5 bases from V and 0 bases from J, with 31 bases in between. The CDR3 DNA reads TGTGCCAGCAGTGCCCGATCCAGGGGTAGGGAATACTCCCCTATGAACACTGAAGCTTTCTTT. It translates to CASSARSRGREYSPMNTEAFF.